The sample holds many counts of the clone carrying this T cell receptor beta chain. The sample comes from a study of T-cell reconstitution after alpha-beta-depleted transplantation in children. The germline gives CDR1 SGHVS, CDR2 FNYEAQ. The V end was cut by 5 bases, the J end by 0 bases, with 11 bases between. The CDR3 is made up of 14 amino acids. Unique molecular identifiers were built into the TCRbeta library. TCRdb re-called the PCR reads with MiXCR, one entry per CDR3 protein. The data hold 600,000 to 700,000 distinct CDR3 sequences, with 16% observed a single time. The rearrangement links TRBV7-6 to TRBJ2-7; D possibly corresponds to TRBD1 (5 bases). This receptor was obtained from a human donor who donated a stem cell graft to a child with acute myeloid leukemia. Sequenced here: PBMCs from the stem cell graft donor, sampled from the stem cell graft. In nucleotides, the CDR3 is TGTGCCAGCAGCGACAGCGCCCGCTCCTACGAGCAGTACTTC. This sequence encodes CASSDSARSYEQYF.